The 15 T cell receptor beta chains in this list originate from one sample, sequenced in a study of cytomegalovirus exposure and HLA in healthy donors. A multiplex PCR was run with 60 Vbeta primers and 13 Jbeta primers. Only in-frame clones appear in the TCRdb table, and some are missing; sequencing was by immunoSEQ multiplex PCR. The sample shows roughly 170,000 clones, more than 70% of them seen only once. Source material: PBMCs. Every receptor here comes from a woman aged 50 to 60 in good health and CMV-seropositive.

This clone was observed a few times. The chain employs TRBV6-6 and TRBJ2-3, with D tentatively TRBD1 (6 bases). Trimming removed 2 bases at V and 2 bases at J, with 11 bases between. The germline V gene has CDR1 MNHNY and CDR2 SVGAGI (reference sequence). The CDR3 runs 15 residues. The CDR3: CASSYAGQNTDTQYF. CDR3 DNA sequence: TGTGCCAGCAGTTACGCCGGACAGAACACAGATACGCAGTATTTT.

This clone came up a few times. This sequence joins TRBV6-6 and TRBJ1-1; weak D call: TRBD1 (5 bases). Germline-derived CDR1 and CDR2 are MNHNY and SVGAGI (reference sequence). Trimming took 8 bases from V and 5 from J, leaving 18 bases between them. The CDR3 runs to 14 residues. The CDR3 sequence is CASYLRDRRTEAFF. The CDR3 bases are TGTGCCAGCTACCTCAGGGATCGTAGGACTGAAGCTTTCTTT.

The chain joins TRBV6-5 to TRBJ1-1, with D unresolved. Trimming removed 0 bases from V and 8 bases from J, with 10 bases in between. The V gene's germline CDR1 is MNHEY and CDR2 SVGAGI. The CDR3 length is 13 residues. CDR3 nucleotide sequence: TGTGCCAGCAGTTACTCCTGGGGAGGGGAAGCTTTCTTT. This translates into CASSYSWGGEAFF.

CDR3 DNA sequence: TGTGCCAGCAGGACAGGGGGCTCTCAGCCCCAGCATTTT. Translating it yields CASRTGGSQPQHF. The genes are TRBV28 and TRBJ1-5, with 10 bases lining up with TRBD1. V was clipped by 6 bases and J by 6 bases; unmatched bases: 2. Germline V gene lookup returns CDR1 MDHEN and CDR2 SYDVKM. CDR3 length: 13 amino acids.

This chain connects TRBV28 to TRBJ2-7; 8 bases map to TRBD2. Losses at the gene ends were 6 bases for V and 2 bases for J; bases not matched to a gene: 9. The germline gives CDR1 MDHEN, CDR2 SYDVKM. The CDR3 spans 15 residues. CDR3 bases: TGTGCCAGCAGCGCCATCACTAGCGGTCCCTACGAGCAGTACTTC. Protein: CASSAITSGPYEQYF.

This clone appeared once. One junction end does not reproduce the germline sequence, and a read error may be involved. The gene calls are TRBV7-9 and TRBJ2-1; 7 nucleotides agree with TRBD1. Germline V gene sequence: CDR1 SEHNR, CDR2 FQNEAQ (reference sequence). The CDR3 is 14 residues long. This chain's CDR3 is CSSSSGQSYNEQFF. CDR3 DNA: TGTTCCAGCAGCTCGGGACAGTCCTACAATGAGCAGTTCTTC.

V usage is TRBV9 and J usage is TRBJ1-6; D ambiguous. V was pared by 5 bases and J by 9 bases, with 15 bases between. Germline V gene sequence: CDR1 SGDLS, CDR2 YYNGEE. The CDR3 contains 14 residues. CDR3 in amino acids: CASRSGGESSPLHF. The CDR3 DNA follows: TGTGCCAGCAGGTCTGGAGGTGAGAGTTCACCCCTCCACTTT. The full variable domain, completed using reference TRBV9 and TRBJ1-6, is DSGVTQTPKHLITATGQRVTLRCSPRSGDLSVYWYQQSLDQGLQFLIQYYNGEERAKGNILERFSAQQFPDLHSELNLSSLELGDSALYFCASRSGGESSPLHFGNGTRLTVT.

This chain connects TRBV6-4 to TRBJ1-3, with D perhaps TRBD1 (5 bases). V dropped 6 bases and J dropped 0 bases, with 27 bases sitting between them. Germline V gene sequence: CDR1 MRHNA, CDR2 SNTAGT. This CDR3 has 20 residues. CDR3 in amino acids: CASSSEGGATTGRSGNTIYF. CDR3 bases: TGTGCCAGCAGCAGTGAAGGAGGGGCCACGACGGGACGCTCTGGAAACACCATATATTTT.

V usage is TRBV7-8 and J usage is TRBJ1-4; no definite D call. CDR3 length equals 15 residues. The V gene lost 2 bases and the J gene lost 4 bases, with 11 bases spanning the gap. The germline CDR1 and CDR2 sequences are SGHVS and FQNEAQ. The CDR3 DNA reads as TGTGCCAGCAGCTTAAGAGGGAGGATTAATGAAAAACTGTTTTTT. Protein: CASSLRGRINEKLFF.

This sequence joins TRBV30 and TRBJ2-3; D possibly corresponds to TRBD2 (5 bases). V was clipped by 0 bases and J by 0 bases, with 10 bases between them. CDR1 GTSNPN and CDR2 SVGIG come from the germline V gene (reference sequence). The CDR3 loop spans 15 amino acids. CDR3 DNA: TGTGCCTGGAGTGTACGTGGACTTAGCACAGATACGCAGTATTTT. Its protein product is CAWSVRGLSTDTQYF.

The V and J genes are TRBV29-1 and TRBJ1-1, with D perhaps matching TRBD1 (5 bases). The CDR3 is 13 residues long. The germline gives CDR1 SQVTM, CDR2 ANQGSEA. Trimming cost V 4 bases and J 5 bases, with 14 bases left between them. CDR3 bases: TGCAGCGTTGCTCAGGGAGGAGGAACTGAAGCTTTCTTT. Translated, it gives CSVAQGGGTEAFF.

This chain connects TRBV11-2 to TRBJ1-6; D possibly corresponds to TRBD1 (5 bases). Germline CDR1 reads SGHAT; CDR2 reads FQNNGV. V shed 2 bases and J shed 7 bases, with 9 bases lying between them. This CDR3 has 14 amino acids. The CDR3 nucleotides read TGTGCCAGCAGCTTACAGGGTTGGAATTCACCCCTCCACTTT. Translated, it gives CASSLQGWNSPLHF. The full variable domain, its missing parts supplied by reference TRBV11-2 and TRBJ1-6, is EAGVAQSPRYKIIEKRQSVAFWCNPISGHATLYWYQQILGQGPKLLIQFQNNGVVDDSQLPKDRFSAERLKGVDSTLKIQPAKLEDSAVYLCASSLQGWNSPLHFGNGTRLTVT.

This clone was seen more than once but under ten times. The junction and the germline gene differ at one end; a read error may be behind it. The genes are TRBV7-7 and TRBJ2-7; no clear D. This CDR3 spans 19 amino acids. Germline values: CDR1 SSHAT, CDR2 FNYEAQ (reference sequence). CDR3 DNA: TGTGCTAGCAGCTTAGCCTCGGGTTTCTTAGCAGCCTTCTCCTACGAGCAGTACTTC. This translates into CASSLASGFLAAFSYEQYF.

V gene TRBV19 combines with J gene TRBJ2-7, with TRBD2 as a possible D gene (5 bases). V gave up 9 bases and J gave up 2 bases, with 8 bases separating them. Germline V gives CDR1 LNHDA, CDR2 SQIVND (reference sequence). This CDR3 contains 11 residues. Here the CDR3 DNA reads TGTGCCAGCTCCGGGGCCTACGAGCAGTACTTC. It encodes CASSGAYEQYF.

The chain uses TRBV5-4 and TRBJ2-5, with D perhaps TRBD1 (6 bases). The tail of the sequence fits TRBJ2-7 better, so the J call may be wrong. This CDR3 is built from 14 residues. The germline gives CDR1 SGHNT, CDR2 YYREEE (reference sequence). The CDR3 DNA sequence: TGTGCCAGCAGCTCTGGCGCAGGGGATTACGAGCAGTACTTC. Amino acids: CASSSGAGDYEQYF.